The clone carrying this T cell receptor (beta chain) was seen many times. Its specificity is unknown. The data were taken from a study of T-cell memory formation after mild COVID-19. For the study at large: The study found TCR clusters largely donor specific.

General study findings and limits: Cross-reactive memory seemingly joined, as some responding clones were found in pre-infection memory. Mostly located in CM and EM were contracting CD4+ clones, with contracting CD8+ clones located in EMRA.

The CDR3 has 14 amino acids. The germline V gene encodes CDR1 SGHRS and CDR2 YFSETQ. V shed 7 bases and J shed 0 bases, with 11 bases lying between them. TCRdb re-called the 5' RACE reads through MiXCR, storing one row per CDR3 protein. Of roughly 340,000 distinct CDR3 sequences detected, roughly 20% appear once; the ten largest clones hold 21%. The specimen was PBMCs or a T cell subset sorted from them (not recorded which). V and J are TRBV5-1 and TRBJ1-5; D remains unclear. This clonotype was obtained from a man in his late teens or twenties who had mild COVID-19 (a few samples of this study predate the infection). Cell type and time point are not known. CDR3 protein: CASSPGHSNQPQHF. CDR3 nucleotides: TGCGCCAGCTCTCCAGGCCATAGCAATCAGCCCCAGCATTTT.